The 29 T cell receptor beta chains listed next were all sequenced from one sample in a study of identical twins. TCRdb redid the calling of the 5' RACE reads with MiXCR, one entry per CDR3 protein. The sample lists roughly 150,000 distinct CDR3 sequences; roughly 3.5% were seen once. The sample was memory T cells sorted from blood. Receptors originate from a man aged 18 to 30 in good health.

This clonotype was recorded many times. V is TRBV15 and J is TRBJ2-3; D is possibly TRBD2 (6 bases). The CDR3 runs 15 residues. Germline CDR1 LNHNV, CDR2 YYDKDF (reference sequence). Trimming took off 0 bases at V and 5 bases at J, with 12 bases between the two ends. In DNA form, the CDR3 reads TGTGCCACCAGCAGAGATGGACTGGGAGGAGATACGCAGTATTTT. Its protein is CATSRDGLGGDTQYF.

This clonotype was seen a few times. A much larger clone lies one base from this, so it may be a read error. V usage is TRBV5-1 and J usage is TRBJ2-7; D is ambiguous. In germline, CDR1 is SGHRS, CDR2 YFSETQ. Trimming pared 0 bases from V and 3 bases from J, leaving 7 bases between. This CDR3 spans 13 amino acids. DNA of the CDR3: TGCGCCAGCAGCTTGGGTTATAACTACGAGCAGTACTTC. It is translated as CASSLGYNYEQYF.

This clonotype has a count of ten or more. The V gene is TRBV7-3, the J gene TRBJ1-2; TRBD1 might be the D (5 bases). The CDR3 runs 14 residues. CDR1 SGHTA and CDR2 FQGTGA come from the germline V gene. Trimming pared 5 bases from V and 8 bases from J, leaving 18 bases between. The CDR3 reads CASSTPVRGNGYTF. The CDR3 DNA reads TGTGCCAGCAGCACCCCGGTACGGGGGAACGGCTACACCTTC.

This clonotype was seen many times. The rearrangement uses TRBV7-8 and TRBJ1-3; D gene uncertain. The germline gives CDR1 SGHVS, CDR2 FQNEAQ. The ends were cut back, 1 base at V and 0 bases at J, with 10 bases in the middle. The CDR3 is 16 residues long. This chain's CDR3 is CASSLGAGLSGNTIYF. CDR3 sequence (DNA): TGTGCCAGCAGCTTAGGGGCAGGCCTCTCTGGAAACACCATATATTTT.

This clonotype was observed many times. The gene calls are TRBV6-5 and TRBJ1-1; D not resolved. Trimming removed 10 bases at V and 2 bases at J, with 11 bases between. Germline V lookup: CDR1 MNHEY, CDR2 SVGAGI. This CDR3 region has 12 residues. Written as DNA, the CDR3 is TGTGCCACCGAGTCACAAAACACTGAAGCTTTCTTT. Translation gives CATESQNTEAFF.

This clonotype came up many times. The rearrangement links TRBV6-1 to TRBJ1-5; tentative D call: TRBD1 (6 bases). The CDR3 has 15 residues. The germline CDR1 and CDR2 sequences are MNHNS and SASEGT. V was shortened by 6 bases and J by 0 bases, with 12 bases between the two germline ends. This chain's CDR3 is CASSRTAYSNQPQHF. CDR3 coding DNA: TGTGCCAGCAGCCGGACAGCTTATAGCAATCAGCCCCAGCATTTT.

This sequence joins TRBV25-1 and TRBJ2-6; TRBD1 or TRBD2 may be the D gene (5 bases each). CDR1 is MGHDK and CDR2 is SYGVNS in the germline V gene. Trimming stripped 5 bases from V and 0 bases from J, with 23 bases between. The CDR3 runs to 20 residues. The CDR3 loop reads CASSPRWGRESLSGANVLTF. The CDR3 bases are TGTGCCAGCAGTCCCCGGTGGGGCAGGGAGTCGCTCTCTGGGGCCAACGTCCTGACTTTC.

This clonotype was seen repeatedly, ten times or more. V gene TRBV7-2 combines with J gene TRBJ2-1; 8 bases map to TRBD2. This CDR3 has 15 residues. With V trimmed by 4 bases and J by 0 bases, 2 bases remained unmatched. Germline V gene sequence: CDR1 SGHTA, CDR2 FQGNSA. CDR3 DNA: TGTGCCAGCAGCTCGGGAGGGAGCTCCTACAATGAGCAGTTCTTC. Encoded protein: CASSSGGSSYNEQFF.

At least ten counts were recorded for this clonotype. The CDR3 bases are TGCAGTGCTAGCACTAGCAATAGCCAGTTCTTC. Translated, it gives CSASTSNSQFF. The genes are TRBV20-1 and TRBJ2-1; D possibly corresponds to TRBD2 (6 bases). The ends were cut back, 3 bases at V and 13 bases at J, with 13 bases in the middle. CDR3 length: 11 residues. Germline CDR1 DFQATT, CDR2 SNEGSKA (reference sequence).

This clonotype came up many times. V and J are TRBV20-1 and TRBJ1-5; 8 bases map to TRBD1. V was clipped by 7 bases and J by 2 bases; unmatched bases: 4. Germline V gene data show CDR1 as DFQATT and CDR2 as SNEGSKA (reference sequence). CDR3 size: 13 residues. Here the CDR3 reads CSGLDRGNQPQHF. DNA for the CDR3: TGCAGTGGGCTGGACAGGGGCAATCAGCCCCAGCATTTT.

There are many counts of this clonotype. The chain links TRBV12-3 or TRBV12-4 to TRBJ2-5; D is unresolved. Deletions cut 2 bases from V and 1 base from J, with 2 bases between. This CDR3 contains 12 residues. CDR3 amino acids: CASSLFQETQYF. The CDR3 DNA follows: TGTGCCAGCAGTTTATTCCAAGAGACCCAGTACTTC.

This clonotype appeared many times. The genes are TRBV11-2 and TRBJ2-2; the match to TRBD2 covers 15 bases. V trimming: 3 bases; J trimming: 4 bases; junction bases outside the gene matches: 6. The CDR3 consists of 18 residues. Per germline, CDR1 SGHAT and CDR2 FQNNGV. CDR3 region: CASSLGTSGRWRTGELFF. For the CDR3, the DNA is TGTGCCAGCAGCTTGGGGACTAGCGGGAGGTGGCGCACCGGGGAGCTGTTTTTT.

This clonotype was recorded at least ten times. The chain joins TRBV20-1 to TRBJ1-5; D is possibly TRBD1 (6 bases). Per germline, CDR1 DFQATT and CDR2 SNEGSKA (reference sequence). The CDR3 has 13 residues. V lost 7 bases to trimming and J lost 2 bases, with 12 bases between them. CDR3 region: CSGGAAGNQPQHF. Written as DNA, the CDR3 is TGCAGTGGGGGGGCTGCAGGCAATCAGCCCCAGCATTTT.

In its sample, this clonotype was seen a few times. This chain uses TRBV7-6 with TRBJ2-1, with 13 bases matching TRBD2. Trimming at V came to 5 bases and at J to 2 bases, leaving 9 bases not matched to a gene. Germline lookup yields CDR1 SGHVS and CDR2 FNYEAQ. The CDR3 runs 18 residues. The CDR3 coding sequence is TGTGCCAGCAGCACGCGGACTAGCGGGAGAGGCGCCTACAATGAGCAGTTCTTC. Protein sequence: CASSTRTSGRGAYNEQFF.

This clonotype came up many times. The chain has TRBV11-1 and TRBJ2-7; 11 bases match TRBD1. The CDR3 runs to 18 residues. Germline V gene data show CDR1 as SGHAT and CDR2 as FQDESV (reference sequence). With V trimmed by 5 bases and J by 2 bases, 14 bases remained unmatched. The DNA of the CDR3 is TGTGCCAGCAGCCGGGGACAGGGGGGTTTACAAGACACCTACGAGCAGTACTTC. The encoded protein is CASSRGQGGLQDTYEQYF.

This clonotype appeared many times. This chain joins TRBV7-9 and TRBJ2-3, with D possibly being TRBD2 (6 bases). Deletions cut 5 bases from V and 4 bases from J, with 16 bases between. Germline CDR1 SEHNR, CDR2 FQNEAQ (reference sequence). This CDR3 contains 15 residues. This CDR3 is CASSGDSGLPDTQYF. In DNA form, the CDR3 reads TGTGCCAGCAGCGGGGACTCGGGACTTCCAGATACGCAGTATTTT.

This clonotype was detected many times. The rearrangement joins TRBV7-3 to TRBJ2-7; 7 bases match TRBD1. Per the germline V gene, CDR1 is SGHTA and CDR2 is FQGTGA. The J segment lost 6 bases and the V segment lost 2 bases, leaving 1 base of the junction unmatched. This CDR3 contains 12 residues. CDR3 nucleotides: TGTGCCAGCAGCTTATCAGGGGGCGAGCAGTACTTC. Translation gives CASSLSGGEQYF. Full variable domain (missing parts from reference TRBV7-3 and TRBJ2-7): GAGVSQTPSNKVTEKGKYVELRCDPISGHTALYWYRQSLGQGPEFLIYFQGTGAADDSGLPNDRFFAVRPEGSVSTLKIQRTERGDSAVYLCASSLSGGEQYFGPGTRLTVT.

This clonotype was seen just once. This may stem from a read error, because a much larger clone lies one nucleotide away. The V and J genes are TRBV11-2 and TRBJ2-7; the match to TRBD2 covers 14 bases. Per germline, CDR1 SGHAT and CDR2 FQNNGV. The CDR3 covers 13 residues. Trimming cost V 3 bases and J 9 bases; bases outside gene matches: 1. CDR3 DNA sequence: TGTGCCAGCAGCTTGGGACTAGCGGGAGTGCAGTACTTC. This sequence encodes CASSLGLAGVQYF.

This clonotype was counted at least ten times. V gene TRBV18 combines with J gene TRBJ1-1; D is unclear. This CDR3 is built from 15 residues. The V end lost 3 bases, the J end lost 3 bases, and 14 bases lay between the germline ends. Germline assignment: CDR1 KGHSH and CDR2 LQKENI. CDR3 nucleotide sequence: TGTGCCAGCTCACCCAGCCCCCTTAGCGACACTGAAGCTTTCTTT. Amino acid sequence: CASSPSPLSDTEAFF.

This clonotype was counted at least ten times. The genes are TRBV29-1 and TRBJ2-2, with 7 positions matching TRBD1. The CDR3 sequence is 15 residues long. Germline V CDR1 and CDR2: SQVTM, ANQGSEA. The V gene end was trimmed by 5 bases and the J gene end by 0 bases; junction bases not matched to a gene: 6. The CDR3 DNA follows: TGCAGCGTTCGGACAGGTCCTTCGAACACCGGGGAGCTGTTTTTT. Its translation: CSVRTGPSNTGELFF.

This clonotype was seen many times. V gene TRBV28 combines with J gene TRBJ2-1; no firm D call. The germline V gene encodes CDR1 MDHEN and CDR2 SYDVKM. V was cut by 5 bases and J by 6 bases, with 11 bases left in between. The CDR3 loop spans 13 amino acids. The CDR3 spells CASSQPDGNEQFF. DNA for the CDR3: TGTGCCAGCAGTCAACCCGATGGCAATGAGCAGTTCTTC.

The chain carries TRBV11-2 and TRBJ1-4; D is undetermined. Germline V gene lookup returns CDR1 SGHAT and CDR2 FQNNGV. Deletions cut 2 bases from V and 0 bases from J, with 7 bases between. This CDR3 region has 15 residues. CDR3 bases: TGTGCCAGCAGCTTAAAGGTCACAACTAATGAAAAACTGTTTTTT. This gives the protein CASSLKVTTNEKLFF.

This clonotype was counted ten times or more. The V call is TRBV5-1, the J call TRBJ2-7, with TRBD1 matching 9 bases. The CDR3 length is 15 residues. After removal of 0 bases from V and 2 bases from J, the junction contained 3 bases not matched to a gene. CDR1 is SGHRS and CDR2 is YFSETQ in the germline V gene. This CDR3 reads CASSLGQGVTYEQYV. CDR3 DNA: TGCGCCAGCAGCTTGGGACAGGGGGTCACCTACGAGCAGTACGTC.

This clonotype was observed many times. The gene calls are TRBV4-3 and TRBJ1-5; TRBD1 might be the D (5 bases). Germline values: CDR1 LGHNA, CDR2 YSLEER. Trimming cost V 0 bases and J 1 base, with 13 bases left between them. This CDR3 spans 17 amino acids. CDR3 loop: CASSQEVGVRSNQPQHF. Written as DNA, the CDR3 is TGCGCCAGCAGCCAAGAAGTAGGGGTGAGGAGCAATCAGCCCCAGCATTTT.

A few counts support this clonotype. The chain is built from TRBV10-3 and TRBJ2-2; a weak D match, TRBD1 (6 bases). The ends were cut back, 3 bases at V and 4 bases at J, with 9 bases in the middle. The CDR3 extends over 14 amino acids. The germline V gene has CDR1 ENHRY and CDR2 SYGVKD. The CDR3 protein is CAISETGPTGELFF. Written as DNA, the CDR3 is TGTGCCATCAGTGAAACAGGGCCCACCGGGGAGCTGTTTTTT.

This clonotype showed up many times. The chain recombines TRBV12-3 or TRBV12-4 with TRBJ2-1; the match to TRBD2 covers 9 bases. The length of the CDR3 is 14 residues. Trimming cost V 5 bases and J 7 bases; bases outside gene matches: 6. The CDR3 loop is CASSPTSGRNEQFF. As DNA, the CDR3 is TGTGCCAGCAGTCCCACTAGCGGGCGAAATGAGCAGTTCTTC.

This clonotype was counted only a few times. The CDR3 loop is CASSRTQRTYNEQFF. CDR3 bases: TGTGCCAGCAGCCGGACGCAAAGAACGTACAATGAGCAGTTCTTC. V and J are TRBV7-6 and TRBJ2-1; D gene uncertain. The CDR3 runs to 15 residues. The V end lost 5 bases, the J end lost 4 bases, and 15 bases lay between the germline ends. Germline V gene lookup returns CDR1 SGHVS and CDR2 FNYEAQ.

This clonotype was detected ten times or more. The J gene is TRBJ2-2, the V gene TRBV10-3, with 11 bases fitting TRBD1. After removal of 2 bases from V and 6 bases from J, the junction contained 5 bases not matched to a gene. This CDR3 comprises 16 residues. Germline V gene sequence: CDR1 ENHRY, CDR2 SYGVKD. The CDR3 reads CAISERGQGEAGELFF. CDR3 sequence (DNA): TGTGCCATCAGTGAGCGGGGACAGGGGGAGGCCGGGGAGCTGTTTTTT.

This clonotype was observed at least ten times. The genes are TRBV11-2 and TRBJ2-7; no clear D gene. CDR3 length: 12 amino acids. V dropped 1 base and J dropped 7 bases, with 8 bases sitting between them. Germline-derived CDR1 and CDR2 are SGHAT and FQNNGV. CDR3 nucleotides: TGTGCCAGCAGCTTAGGGTGGGCGGAGCAGTACGTC. Translation: CASSLGWAEQYV.